The 6 T cell receptor beta chains reported below all come from one sample, sequenced in a study of cytomegalovirus exposure and HLA in healthy donors (dated by TCRdb to 2016 to 2017). Library prep was done by the immunoSEQ multiplex PCR assay. A mixture of 60 forward primers for TCR Vbeta segments and 13 reverse primers for TCR Jbeta segments was used in the multiplex PCR. TCRdb obtained this table from immuneACCESS and retained in-frame rearrangements with V and J assigned. These tables miss some clones; where compared with another copy, unresolved V genes account for less than half of the shortfall, and the remainder is unexplained. In all, the sample holds 69,000 or so clones, and approximately 80% of those were seen once. Jointly, the top ten make up more than 3% of the sample. The sequencing input was PBMCs. The source is a young man in good health and CMV-seronegative.

This chain links TRBV6-4 with TRBJ2-1, with TRBD1 matching over 9 bases. With V trimmed by 2 bases and J by 4 bases, 3 bases remained unmatched. The CDR3 is 15 residues long. Germline V gene data show CDR1 as MRHNA and CDR2 as SNTAGT. CDR3 in amino acids: CASSDGTGYYNEQFF. Here the CDR3 DNA reads TGTGCCAGCAGTGACGGGACAGGGTATTACAATGAGCAGTTCTTC.

The chain employs TRBV30 and TRBJ1-5, with D maybe TRBD1 (6 bases). The germline CDR1 and CDR2 sequences are GTSNPN and SVGIG (reference sequence). V lost 0 bases, J lost 6 bases, and 18 bases lay in between. This CDR3 is 16 amino acids long. The CDR3 is CAWSVRGGIRTQPQHF. The CDR3 DNA is TGTGCCTGGAGTGTACGAGGGGGTATCCGTACTCAGCCCCAGCATTTT.

This chain's CDR3 is CASSVGRLNTEAFF. CDR3 nucleotide sequence: TGTGCCAGCAGTGTTGGCAGGCTGAACACTGAAGCTTTCTTT. The J gene is TRBJ1-1, the V gene TRBV2; D call uncertain. CDR1 is SNHLY, CDR2 FYNNEI, per germline. V was shortened by 4 bases and J by 0 bases, with 9 bases between the two germline ends. The CDR3 has 14 amino acids.

This chain connects TRBV7-6 to TRBJ2-3; 10 bases fit TRBD2. Germline V lookup: CDR1 SGHVS, CDR2 FNYEAQ. The CDR3 is 15 amino acids. V trimming: 5 bases; J trimming: 1 base; junction bases outside the gene matches: 3. CDR3 in DNA: TGTGCCAGCAGCCACGGGACTAGCGGCACAGATACGCAGTATTTT. Its protein is CASSHGTSGTDTQYF.

V and J are TRBV5-1 and TRBJ1-6; 7 positions match TRBD1. The CDR3 is 13 amino acids. Germline loops: CDR1 SGHRS, CDR2 YFSETQ. With V trimmed by 5 bases and J by 7 bases, 3 bases remained unmatched. The CDR3 region is CASRRGPNSPLHF. CDR3 DNA: TGCGCCAGCAGGAGGGGGCCAAATTCACCCCTCCACTTT.

A few counts support this clone. This rearrangement joins TRBV5-4 to TRBJ2-4; 11 nucleotides agree with TRBD2. The V segment lost 0 bases and the J segment 9 bases; nucleotides outside the gene matches: 5. Germline V gives CDR1 SGHNT, CDR2 YYREEE (reference sequence). This CDR3 region has 15 residues. The CDR3 protein is CASSLGLAGGSIQYF. In DNA form, the CDR3 reads TGTGCCAGCAGCTTGGGCCTAGCGGGGGGTAGCATTCAGTACTTC.